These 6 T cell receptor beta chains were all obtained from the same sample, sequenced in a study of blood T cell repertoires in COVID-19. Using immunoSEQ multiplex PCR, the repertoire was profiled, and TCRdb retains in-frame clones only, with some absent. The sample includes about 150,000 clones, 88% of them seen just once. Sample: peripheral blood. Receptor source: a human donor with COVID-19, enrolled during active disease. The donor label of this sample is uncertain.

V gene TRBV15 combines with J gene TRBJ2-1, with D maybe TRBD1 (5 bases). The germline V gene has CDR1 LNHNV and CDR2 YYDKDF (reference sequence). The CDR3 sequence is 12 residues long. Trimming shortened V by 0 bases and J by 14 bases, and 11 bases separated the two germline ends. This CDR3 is CATSRDRQPEFF. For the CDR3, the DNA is TGTGCCACCAGCAGAGATCGACAGCCAGAGTTCTTC.

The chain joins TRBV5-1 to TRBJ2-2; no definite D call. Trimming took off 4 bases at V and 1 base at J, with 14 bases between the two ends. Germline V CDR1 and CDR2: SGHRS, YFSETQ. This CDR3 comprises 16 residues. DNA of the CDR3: TGCGCCAGCAGCCCCACTGCGGCACTGAACACCGGGGAGCTGTTTTTT. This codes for CASSPTAALNTGELFF.

As DNA, the CDR3 is TGTGCCAGCAGCTTAAACCTAGCGGGGGGGCACACAGATACGCAGTATTTT. Translated: CASSLNLAGGHTDTQYF. The chain is built from TRBV7-6 and TRBJ2-3; TRBD2 aligns across 12 bases. This CDR3 has 17 amino acids. V dropped 2 bases and J dropped 2; count of bases not matched to a gene: 5. Germline CDR1 and CDR2: SGHVS and FNYEAQ.

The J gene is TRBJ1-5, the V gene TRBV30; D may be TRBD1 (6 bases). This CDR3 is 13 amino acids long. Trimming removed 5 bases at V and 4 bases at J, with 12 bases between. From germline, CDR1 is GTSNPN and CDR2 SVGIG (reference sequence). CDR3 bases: TGTGCCTGGGCTACAGGGTGGAATCAGCCCCAGCATTTT. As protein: CAWATGWNQPQHF.

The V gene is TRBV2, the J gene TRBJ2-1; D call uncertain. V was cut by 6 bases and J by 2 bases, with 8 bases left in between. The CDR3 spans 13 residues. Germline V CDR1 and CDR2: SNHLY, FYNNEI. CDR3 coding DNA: TGTGCCAGCAGCGCTAGACCCTACAATGAGCAGTTCTTC. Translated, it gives CASSARPYNEQFF.

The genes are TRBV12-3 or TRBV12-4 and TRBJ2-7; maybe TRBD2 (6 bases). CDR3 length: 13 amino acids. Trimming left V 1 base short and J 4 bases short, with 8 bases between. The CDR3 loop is CASSLVGGYEQYF. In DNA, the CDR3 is TGTGCCAGCAGTTTAGTGGGGGGTTACGAGCAGTACTTC.